Below are 7 T cell receptor beta chains sequenced from a single sample in a study of cytomegalovirus exposure and HLA in healthy donors. In the PCR, 60 Vbeta and 13 Jbeta primers were used. Some clones are missing from TCRdb's copy, which holds only in-frame ones; the method was immunoSEQ multiplex PCR. The sample carries 150,000 to 200,000 clones, 77% recorded once. Sequenced sample: PBMCs. The receptors were gathered from a woman aged 40 to 50 in good health and CMV-seropositive.

Worth noting for this clone: The same CDR3 is also encoded by other DNA sequences in this sample. The rearrangement links TRBV7-2 to TRBJ2-5; possible D gene TRBD1, 5 bases. Trimming left V 0 bases short and J 3 bases short, with 5 bases between. CDR1 is SGHTA, CDR2 FQGNSA, per germline. This CDR3 region has 13 residues. The CDR3 protein is CASSLAREETQYF. In DNA, the CDR3 is TGTGCCAGCAGCTTAGCCAGGGAAGAGACCCAGTACTTC. Full variable domain (remainder filled in from reference TRBV7-2 and TRBJ2-5): GAGVSQSPSNKVTEKGKDVELRCDPISGHTALYWYRQSLGQGLEFLIYFQGNSAPDKSGLPSDRFSAERTGGSVSTLTIQRTQQEDSAVYLCASSLAREETQYFGPGTRLLVL.

The J gene is TRBJ2-5, the V gene TRBV4-1, with a weak D call TRBD1 (6 bases). CDR3 size: 16 residues. Germline-derived CDR1 and CDR2 are MGHRA and YSYEKL. V shed 2 bases and J shed 2 bases, with 15 bases lying between them. In nucleotides, the CDR3 is TGCGCCAGCAGCCAACGACTCGGGACACCTCAAGAGACCCAGTACTTC. This codes for CASSQRLGTPQETQYF.

The chain carries TRBV9 and TRBJ2-3; a weak D match, TRBD2 (6 bases). Trimming took 3 bases from V and 0 from J, leaving 11 bases between them. The CDR3 has 15 amino acids. The germline gives CDR1 SGDLS, CDR2 YYNGEE. In nucleotides, the CDR3 is TGTGCCAGCAGCGCCGGGACTTCGAGCACAGATACGCAGTATTTT. This codes for CASSAGTSSTDTQYF.

This clone was counted once. This rearrangement joins TRBV7-9 to TRBJ1-2, with 10 bases identical to TRBD1. CDR1 SEHNR and CDR2 FQNEAQ come from the germline V gene (reference sequence). The CDR3 consists of 14 residues. J lost 6 bases, V lost 2 bases, and 3 bases had no gene match. The CDR3 reads CASSLSGTGDGYTF. DNA for the CDR3: TGTGCCAGCAGCTTAAGTGGGACAGGGGATGGCTACACCTTC.

V and J are TRBV4-3 and TRBJ2-2; D uncertain. Looked up from germline, CDR1 is LGHNA and CDR2 is YSLEER. The CDR3 extends over 13 amino acids. V gave up 3 bases and J gave up 2 bases, with 4 bases separating them. The CDR3 loop is CASSHQNTGELFF. As DNA, the CDR3 is TGCGCCAGCAGCCACCAAAACACCGGGGAGCTGTTTTTT.

On this clone itself: One junction end does not reproduce the germline sequence, and a read error may be involved. Other DNA sequences in this specimen translate into the identical CDR3. V and J are TRBV30 and TRBJ1-3; 7 bases agree with TRBD1. CDR1 is GTSNPN, CDR2 SVGIG, per germline (reference sequence). The CDR3 runs to 18 residues. CDR3 DNA sequence: TGCGCCTGGAGTGTATCCCCAACCTTCAGGGGGTCTGGAAACACCATATATTTT. Protein product: CAWSVSPTFRGSGNTIYF. Combining the CDR3 with reference TRBV30 and TRBJ1-3 gives the whole variable domain SQTIHQWPATLVQPVGSPLSLECTVEGTSNPNLYWYRQAAGRGLQLLFYSVGIGQISSEVPQNLSASRPQDRQFILSSKKLLLSDSGFYLCAWSVSPTFRGSGNTIYFGEGSWLTVV.

This clone occurred once. V is TRBV5-6 and J is TRBJ1-1; no clear D gene. The V end was cut by 0 bases, the J end by 3 bases, with 6 bases between. CDR1 and CDR2 (germline): SGHDT, YYEEEE. The CDR3 consists of 13 residues. Here the CDR3 DNA reads TGTGCCAGCAGCTTGGAAGCGGACACTGAAGCTTTCTTT. It codes for CASSLEADTEAFF.